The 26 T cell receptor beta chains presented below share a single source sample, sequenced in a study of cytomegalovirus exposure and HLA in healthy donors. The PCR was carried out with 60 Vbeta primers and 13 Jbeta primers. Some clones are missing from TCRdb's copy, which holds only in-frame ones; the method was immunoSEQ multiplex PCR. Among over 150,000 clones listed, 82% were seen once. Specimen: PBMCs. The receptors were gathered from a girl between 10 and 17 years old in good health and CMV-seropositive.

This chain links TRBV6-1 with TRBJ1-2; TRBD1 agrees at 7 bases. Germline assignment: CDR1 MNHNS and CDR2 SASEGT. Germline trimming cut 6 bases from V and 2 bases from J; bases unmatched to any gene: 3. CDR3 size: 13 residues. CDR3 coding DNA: TGTGCCAGCAGGGAGACAGGGAACTATGGCTACACCTTC. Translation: CASRETGNYGYTF.

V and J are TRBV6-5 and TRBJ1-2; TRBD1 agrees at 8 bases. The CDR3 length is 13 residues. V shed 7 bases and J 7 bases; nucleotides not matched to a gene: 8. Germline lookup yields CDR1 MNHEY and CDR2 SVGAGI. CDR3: CASTDRGRVGYTF. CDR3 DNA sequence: TGTGCCAGCACCGACAGGGGTCGGGTTGGCTACACCTTC.

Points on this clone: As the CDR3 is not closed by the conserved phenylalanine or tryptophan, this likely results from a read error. CDR3 loop: CASSPSEGSRWYGYTL. The CDR3 coding sequence is TGCGCCAGCAGCCCCTCGGAGGGCTCTCGGTGGTATGGCTACACCCTC. V gene TRBV5-1 combines with J gene TRBJ1-2; D unclear. Trimming took 4 bases from V and 5 from J, leaving 21 bases between them. The CDR3 runs 16 residues. Germline CDR1 is SGHRS and CDR2 is YFSETQ.

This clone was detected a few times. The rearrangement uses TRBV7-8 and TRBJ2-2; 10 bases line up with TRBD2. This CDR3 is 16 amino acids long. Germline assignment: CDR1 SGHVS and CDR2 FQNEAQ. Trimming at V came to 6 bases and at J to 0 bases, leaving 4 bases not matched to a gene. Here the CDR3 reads CASSELAGTNTGELFF. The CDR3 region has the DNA TGTGCCAGCAGTGAACTAGCGGGGACGAACACCGGGGAGCTGTTTTTT.

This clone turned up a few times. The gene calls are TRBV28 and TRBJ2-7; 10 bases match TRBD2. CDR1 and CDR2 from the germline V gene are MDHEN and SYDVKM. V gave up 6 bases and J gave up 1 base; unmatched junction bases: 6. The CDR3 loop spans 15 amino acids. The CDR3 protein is CASSAGTSASYEQYF. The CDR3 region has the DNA TGTGCCAGCAGCGCCGGGACTAGCGCATCCTACGAGCAGTACTTC. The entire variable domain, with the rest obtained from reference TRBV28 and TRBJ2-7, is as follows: DVKVTQSSRYLVKRTGEKVFLECVQDMDHENMFWYRQDPGLGLRLIYFSYDVKMKEKGDIPEGYSVSREKKERFSLILESASTNQTSMYLCASSAGTSASYEQYFGPGTRLTVT.

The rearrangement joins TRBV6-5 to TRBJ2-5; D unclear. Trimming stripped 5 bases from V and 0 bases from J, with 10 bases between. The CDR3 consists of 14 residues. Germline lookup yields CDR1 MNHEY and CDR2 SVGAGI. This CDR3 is CASSPPAYQETQYF. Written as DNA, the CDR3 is TGTGCCAGCAGTCCACCAGCGTACCAAGAGACCCAGTACTTC.

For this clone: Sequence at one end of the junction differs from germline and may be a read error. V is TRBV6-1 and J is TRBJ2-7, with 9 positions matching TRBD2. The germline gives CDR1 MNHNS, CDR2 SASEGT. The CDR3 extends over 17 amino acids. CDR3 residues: CASREGKGLAGTYEQYF. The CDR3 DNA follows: TGTGCCAGCAGAGAAGGAAAAGGGCTAGCGGGAACCTACGAGCAGTACTTC.

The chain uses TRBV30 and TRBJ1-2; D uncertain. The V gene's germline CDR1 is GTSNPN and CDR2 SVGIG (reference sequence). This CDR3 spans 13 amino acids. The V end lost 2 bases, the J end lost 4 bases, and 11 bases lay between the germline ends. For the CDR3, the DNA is TGTGCCTGGAGTTCGGGGTACGCCTATGGCTACACCTTC. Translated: CAWSSGYAYGYTF.

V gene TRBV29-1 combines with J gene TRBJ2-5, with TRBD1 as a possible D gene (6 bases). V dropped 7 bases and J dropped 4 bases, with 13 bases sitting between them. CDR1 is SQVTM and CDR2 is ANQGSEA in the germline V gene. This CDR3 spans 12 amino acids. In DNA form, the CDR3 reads TGCAGCGCCAGGGAAGGGGGAGAGACCCAGTACTTC. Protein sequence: CSAREGGETQYF.

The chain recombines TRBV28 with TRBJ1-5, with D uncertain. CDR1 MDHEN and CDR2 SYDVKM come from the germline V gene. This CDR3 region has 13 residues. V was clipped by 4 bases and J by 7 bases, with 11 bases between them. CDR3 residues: CASSSVGEQPQHF. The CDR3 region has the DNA TGTGCCAGCAGTTCGGTTGGGGAGCAGCCCCAGCATTTT.

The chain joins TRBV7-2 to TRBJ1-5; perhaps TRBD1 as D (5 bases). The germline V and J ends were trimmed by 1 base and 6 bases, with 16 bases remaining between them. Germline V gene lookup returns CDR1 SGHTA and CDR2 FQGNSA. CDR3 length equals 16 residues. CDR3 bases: TGTGCCAGCAGCTTAGTGGTAGGGCAGGGAGGTCAGCCCCAGCATTTT. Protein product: CASSLVVGQGGQPQHF.

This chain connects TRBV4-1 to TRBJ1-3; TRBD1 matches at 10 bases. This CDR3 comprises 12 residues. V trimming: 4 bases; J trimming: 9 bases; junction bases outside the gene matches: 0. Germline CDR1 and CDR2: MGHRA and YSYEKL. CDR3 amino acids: CASSRTGGTIYF. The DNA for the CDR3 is TGCGCCAGCAGCCGGACAGGGGGCACCATATATTTT.

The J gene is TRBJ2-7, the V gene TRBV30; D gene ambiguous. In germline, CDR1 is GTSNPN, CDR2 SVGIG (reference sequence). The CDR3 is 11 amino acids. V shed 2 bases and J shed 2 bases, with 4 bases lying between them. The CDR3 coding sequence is TGTGCCTGGAGTCAGGCCTACGAGCAGTACTTC. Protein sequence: CAWSQAYEQYF.

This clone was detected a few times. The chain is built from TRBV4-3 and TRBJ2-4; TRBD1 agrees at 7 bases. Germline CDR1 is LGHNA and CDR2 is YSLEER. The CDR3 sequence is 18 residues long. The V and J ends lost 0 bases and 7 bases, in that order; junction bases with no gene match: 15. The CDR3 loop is CASSQDLGAGGSSNIQYF. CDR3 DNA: TGCGCCAGCAGCCAAGATCTTGGGGCAGGGGGATCGTCGAACATTCAGTACTTC.

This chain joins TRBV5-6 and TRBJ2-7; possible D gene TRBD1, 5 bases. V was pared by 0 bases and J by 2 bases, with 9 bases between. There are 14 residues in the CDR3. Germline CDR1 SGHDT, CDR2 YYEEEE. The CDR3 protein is CASSLEGNPYEQYF. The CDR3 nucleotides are TGTGCCAGCAGCTTGGAGGGGAACCCCTACGAGCAGTACTTC.

The CDR3 DNA sequence: TGTGCCTGGAGGATCCCAGGGGGCCACGAGAATGAGCAGTTCTTC. It codes for CAWRIPGGHENEQFF. V usage is TRBV30 and J usage is TRBJ2-1, with 8 bases fitting TRBD1. This CDR3 contains 15 residues. Germline V gene sequence: CDR1 GTSNPN, CDR2 SVGIG (reference sequence). V was clipped by 3 bases and J by 7 bases; unmatched bases: 11.

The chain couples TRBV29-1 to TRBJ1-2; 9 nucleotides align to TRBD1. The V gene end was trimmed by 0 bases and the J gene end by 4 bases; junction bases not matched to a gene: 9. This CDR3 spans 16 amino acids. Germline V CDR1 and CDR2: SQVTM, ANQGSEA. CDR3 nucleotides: TGCAGCGTTGAAGATCCGGACAGGGGAGTGGTCTATGGCTACACCTTC. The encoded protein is CSVEDPDRGVVYGYTF.

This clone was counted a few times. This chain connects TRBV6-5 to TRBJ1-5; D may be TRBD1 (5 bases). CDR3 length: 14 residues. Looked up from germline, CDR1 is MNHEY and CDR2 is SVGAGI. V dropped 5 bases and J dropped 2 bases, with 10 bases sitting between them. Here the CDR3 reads CASSGGTRNQPQHF. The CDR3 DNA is TGTGCCAGCAGTGGCGGGACCCGCAATCAGCCCCAGCATTTT.

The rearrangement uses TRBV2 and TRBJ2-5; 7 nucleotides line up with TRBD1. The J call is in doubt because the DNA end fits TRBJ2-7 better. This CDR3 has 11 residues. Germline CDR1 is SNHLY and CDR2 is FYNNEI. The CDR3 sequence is CASQGQYEQYF. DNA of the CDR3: TGTGCCAGCCAGGGACAGTACGAGCAGTACTTC.

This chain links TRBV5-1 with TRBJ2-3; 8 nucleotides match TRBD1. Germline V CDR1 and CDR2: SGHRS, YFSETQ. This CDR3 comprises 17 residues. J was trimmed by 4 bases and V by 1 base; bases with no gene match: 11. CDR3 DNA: TGCGCCAGCAGCTTGAGGACAGGGACTTTCGCGCCAGATACGCAGTATTTT. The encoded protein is CASSLRTGTFAPDTQYF.

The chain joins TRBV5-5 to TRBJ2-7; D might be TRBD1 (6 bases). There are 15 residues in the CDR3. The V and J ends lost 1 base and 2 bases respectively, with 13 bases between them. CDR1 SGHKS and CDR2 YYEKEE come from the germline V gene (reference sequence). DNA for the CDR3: TGTGCCAGCAGCTTGTGGGCAGGGGCTGCCTACGAGCAGTACTTC. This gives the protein CASSLWAGAAYEQYF.

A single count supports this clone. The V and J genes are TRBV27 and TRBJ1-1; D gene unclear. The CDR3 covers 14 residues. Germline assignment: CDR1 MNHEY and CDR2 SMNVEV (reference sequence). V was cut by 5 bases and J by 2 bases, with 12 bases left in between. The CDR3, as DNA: TGTGCCAGCAGTCTTATCAGAGGAAACACTGAAGCTTTCTTT. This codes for CASSLIRGNTEAFF.

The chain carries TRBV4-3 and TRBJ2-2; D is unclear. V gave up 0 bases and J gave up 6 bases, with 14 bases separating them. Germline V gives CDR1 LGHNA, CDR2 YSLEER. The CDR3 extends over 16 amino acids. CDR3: CASSQESRIIPGELFF. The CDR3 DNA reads TGCGCCAGCAGCCAAGAAAGCAGGATTATCCCCGGGGAGCTGTTTTTT.

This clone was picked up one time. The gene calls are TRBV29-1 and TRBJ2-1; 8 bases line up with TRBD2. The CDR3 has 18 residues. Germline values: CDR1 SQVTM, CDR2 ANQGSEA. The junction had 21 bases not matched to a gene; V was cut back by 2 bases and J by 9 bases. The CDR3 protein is CSVEPHLGLELSSGEQFF. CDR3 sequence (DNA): TGCAGCGTTGAACCCCATCTGGGACTAGAGTTGTCGAGCGGTGAGCAGTTCTTC.

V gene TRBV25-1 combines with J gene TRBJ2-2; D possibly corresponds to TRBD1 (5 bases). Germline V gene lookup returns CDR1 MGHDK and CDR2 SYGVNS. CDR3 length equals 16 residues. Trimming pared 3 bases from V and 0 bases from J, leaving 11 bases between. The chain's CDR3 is CASSDPHRTNTGELFF. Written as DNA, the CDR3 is TGTGCCAGCAGTGATCCCCACAGGACGAACACCGGGGAGCTGTTTTTT. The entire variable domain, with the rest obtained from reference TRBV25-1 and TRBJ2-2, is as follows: EADIYQTPRYLVIGTGKKITLECSQTMGHDKMYWYQQDPGMELHLIHYSYGVNSTEKGDLSSESTVSRIRTEHFPLTLESARPSHTSQYLCASSDPHRTNTGELFFGEGSRLTVL.

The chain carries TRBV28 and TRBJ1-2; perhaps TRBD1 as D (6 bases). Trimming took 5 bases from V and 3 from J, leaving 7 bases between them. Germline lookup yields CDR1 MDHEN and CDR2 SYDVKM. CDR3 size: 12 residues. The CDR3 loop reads CASSRTDYGYTF. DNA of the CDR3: TGTGCCAGCAGTCGGACAGACTATGGCTACACCTTC.